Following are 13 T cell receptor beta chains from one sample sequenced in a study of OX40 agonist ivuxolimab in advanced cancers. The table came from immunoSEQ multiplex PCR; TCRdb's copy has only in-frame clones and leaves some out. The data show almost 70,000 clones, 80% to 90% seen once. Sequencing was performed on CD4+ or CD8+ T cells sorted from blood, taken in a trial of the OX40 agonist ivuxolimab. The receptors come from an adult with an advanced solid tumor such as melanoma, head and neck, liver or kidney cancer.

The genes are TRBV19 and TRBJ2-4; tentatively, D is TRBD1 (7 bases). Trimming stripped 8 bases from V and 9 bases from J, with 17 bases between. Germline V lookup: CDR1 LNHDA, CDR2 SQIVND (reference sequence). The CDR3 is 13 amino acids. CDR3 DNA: TGTGCCAGTCGGTCCAGGGGGGAAGGCATTCAGTACTTC. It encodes CASRSRGEGIQYF.

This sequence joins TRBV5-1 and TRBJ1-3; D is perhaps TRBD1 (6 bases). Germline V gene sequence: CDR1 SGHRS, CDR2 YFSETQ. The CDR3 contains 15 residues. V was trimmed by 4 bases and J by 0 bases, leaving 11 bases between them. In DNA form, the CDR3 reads TGCGCCAGCAGCACGACAGGTACCTCTGGAAACACCATATATTTT. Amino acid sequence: CASSTTGTSGNTIYF.

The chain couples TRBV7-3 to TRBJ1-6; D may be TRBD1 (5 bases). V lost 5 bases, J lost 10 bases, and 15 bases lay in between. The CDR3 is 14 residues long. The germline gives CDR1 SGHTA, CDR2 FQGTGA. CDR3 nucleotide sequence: TGTGCCAGCAGCACCGCCCAGGGCTGGTCACCCCTCCACTTT. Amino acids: CASSTAQGWSPLHF.

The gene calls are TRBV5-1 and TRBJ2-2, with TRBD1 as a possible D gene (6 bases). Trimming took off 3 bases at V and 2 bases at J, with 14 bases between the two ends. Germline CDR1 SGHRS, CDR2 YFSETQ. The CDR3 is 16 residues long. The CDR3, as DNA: TGCGCCAGCAGCTCAACAGACAGGCGAAACACCGGGGAGCTGTTTTTT. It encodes CASSSTDRRNTGELFF.

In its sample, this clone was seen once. The CDR3 region has the DNA TGTGCCAGCAGTTTAGATCGCCCGGGTGGGTGGGGGCGTGGGGACGAGCAGTACTTC. This gives the protein CASSLDRPGGWGRGDEQYF. V is TRBV27 and J is TRBJ2-7; possible D gene TRBD1, 6 bases. Germline V gene data show CDR1 as MNHEY and CDR2 as SMNVEV (reference sequence). With 2 bases removed from V and 5 bases from J, the gap between germline ends came to 28 bases. This CDR3 contains 19 residues.

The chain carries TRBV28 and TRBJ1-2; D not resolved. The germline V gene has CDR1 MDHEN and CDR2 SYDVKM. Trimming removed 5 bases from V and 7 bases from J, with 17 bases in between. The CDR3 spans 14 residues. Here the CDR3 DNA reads TGTGCCAGCAGTCTAGGGCCAACGGAGGGTGGCTACACCTTC. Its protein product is CASSLGPTEGGYTF.

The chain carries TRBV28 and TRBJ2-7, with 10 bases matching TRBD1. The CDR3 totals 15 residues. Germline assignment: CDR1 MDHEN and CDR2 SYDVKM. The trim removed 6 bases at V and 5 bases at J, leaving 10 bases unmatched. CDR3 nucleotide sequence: TGTGCCAGCAGCCCCGGACAGGGGGGGTACAACGAGCAGTACTTC. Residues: CASSPGQGGYNEQYF.

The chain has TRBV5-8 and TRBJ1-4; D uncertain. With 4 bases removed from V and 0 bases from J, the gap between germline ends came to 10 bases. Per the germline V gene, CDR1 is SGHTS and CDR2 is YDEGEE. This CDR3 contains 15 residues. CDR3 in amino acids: CASSQQVATNEKLFF. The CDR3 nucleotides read TGTGCCAGCAGCCAGCAGGTTGCAACTAATGAAAAACTGTTTTTT.

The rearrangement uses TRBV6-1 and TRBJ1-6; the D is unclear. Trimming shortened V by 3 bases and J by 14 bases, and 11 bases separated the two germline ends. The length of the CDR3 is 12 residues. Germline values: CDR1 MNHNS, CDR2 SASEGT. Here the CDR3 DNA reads TGTGCCAGCAGTGACTATGAGCTGTCCCTCCACTTT. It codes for CASSDYELSLHF.

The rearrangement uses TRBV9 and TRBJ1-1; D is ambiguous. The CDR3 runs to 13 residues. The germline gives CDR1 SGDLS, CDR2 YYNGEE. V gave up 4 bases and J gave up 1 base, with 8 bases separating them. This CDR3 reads CASSLDGNTEAFF. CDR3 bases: TGTGCCAGCAGCCTCGACGGGAACACTGAAGCTTTCTTT.

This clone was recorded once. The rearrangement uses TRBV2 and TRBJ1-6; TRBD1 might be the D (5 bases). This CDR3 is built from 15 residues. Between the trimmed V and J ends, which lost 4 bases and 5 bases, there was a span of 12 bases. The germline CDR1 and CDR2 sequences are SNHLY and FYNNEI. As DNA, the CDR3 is TGTGCCAGCAGTGGTTTCCAGGGAAATAATTCACCCCTCCACTTT. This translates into CASSGFQGNNSPLHF.

This CDR3 is CASSFAFNSGANVLTF. CDR3 DNA sequence: TGTGCCAGCAGCTTTGCTTTTAACTCTGGGGCCAACGTCCTGACTTTC. This chain uses TRBV28 with TRBJ2-6; D is ambiguous. V lost 6 bases to trimming and J lost 0 bases, with 12 bases between them. The CDR3 is 16 amino acids. Germline V gene sequence: CDR1 MDHEN, CDR2 SYDVKM.

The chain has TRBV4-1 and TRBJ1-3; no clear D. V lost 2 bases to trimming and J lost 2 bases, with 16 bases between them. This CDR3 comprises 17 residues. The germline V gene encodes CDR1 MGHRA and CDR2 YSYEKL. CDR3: CASSQQYLAGTGNTIYF. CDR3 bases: TGCGCCAGCAGCCAACAGTACCTGGCAGGAACTGGAAACACCATATATTTT.